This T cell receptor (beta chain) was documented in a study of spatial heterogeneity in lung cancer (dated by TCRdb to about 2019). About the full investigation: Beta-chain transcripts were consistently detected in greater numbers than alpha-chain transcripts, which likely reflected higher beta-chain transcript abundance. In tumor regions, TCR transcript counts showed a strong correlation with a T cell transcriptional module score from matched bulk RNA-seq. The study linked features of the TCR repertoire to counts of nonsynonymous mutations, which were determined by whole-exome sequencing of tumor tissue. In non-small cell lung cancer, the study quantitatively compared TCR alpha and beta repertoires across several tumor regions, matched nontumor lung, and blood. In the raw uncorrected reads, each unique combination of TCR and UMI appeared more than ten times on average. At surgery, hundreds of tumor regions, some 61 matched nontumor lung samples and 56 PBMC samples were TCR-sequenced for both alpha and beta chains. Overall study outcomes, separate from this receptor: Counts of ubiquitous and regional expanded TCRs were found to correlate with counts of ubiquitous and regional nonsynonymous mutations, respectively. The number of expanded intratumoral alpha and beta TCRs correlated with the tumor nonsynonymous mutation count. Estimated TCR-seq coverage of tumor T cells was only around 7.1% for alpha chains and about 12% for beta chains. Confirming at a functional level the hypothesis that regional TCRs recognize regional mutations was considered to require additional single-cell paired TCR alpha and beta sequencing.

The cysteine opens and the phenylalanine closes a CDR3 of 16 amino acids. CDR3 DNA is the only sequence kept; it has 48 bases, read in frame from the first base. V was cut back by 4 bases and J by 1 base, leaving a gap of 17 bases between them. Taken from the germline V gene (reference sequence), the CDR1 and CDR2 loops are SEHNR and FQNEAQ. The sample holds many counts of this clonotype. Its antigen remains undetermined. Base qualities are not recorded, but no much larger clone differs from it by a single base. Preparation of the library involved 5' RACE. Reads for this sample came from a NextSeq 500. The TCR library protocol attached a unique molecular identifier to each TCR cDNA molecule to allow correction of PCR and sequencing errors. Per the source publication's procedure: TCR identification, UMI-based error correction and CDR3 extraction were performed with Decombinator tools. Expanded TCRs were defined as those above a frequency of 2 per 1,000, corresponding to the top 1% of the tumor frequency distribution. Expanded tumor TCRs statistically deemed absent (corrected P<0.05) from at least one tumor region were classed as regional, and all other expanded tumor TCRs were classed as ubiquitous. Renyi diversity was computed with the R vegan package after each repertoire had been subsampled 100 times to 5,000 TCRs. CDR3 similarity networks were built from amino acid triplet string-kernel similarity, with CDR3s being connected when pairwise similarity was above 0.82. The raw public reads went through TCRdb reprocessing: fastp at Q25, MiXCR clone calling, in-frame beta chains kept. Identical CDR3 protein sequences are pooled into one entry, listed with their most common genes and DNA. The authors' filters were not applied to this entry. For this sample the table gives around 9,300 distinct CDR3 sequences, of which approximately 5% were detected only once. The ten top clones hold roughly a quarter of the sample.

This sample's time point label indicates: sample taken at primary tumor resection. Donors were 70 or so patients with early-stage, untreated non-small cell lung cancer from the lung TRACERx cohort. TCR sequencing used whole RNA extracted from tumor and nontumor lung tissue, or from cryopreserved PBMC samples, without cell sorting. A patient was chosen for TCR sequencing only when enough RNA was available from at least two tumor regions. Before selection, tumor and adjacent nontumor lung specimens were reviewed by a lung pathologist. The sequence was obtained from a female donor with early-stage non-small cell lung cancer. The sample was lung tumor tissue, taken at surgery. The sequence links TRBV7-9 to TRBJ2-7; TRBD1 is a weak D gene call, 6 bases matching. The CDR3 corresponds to CASSSGVVPGSYEQYF. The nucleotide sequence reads TGTGCCAGCAGCTCAGGGGTGGTCCCGGGATCCTACGAGCAGTACTTC. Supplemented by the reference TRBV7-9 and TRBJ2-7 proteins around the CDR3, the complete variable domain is DTGVSQNPRHKITKRGQNVTFRCDPISEHNRLYWYRQTLGQGPEFLTYFQNEAQLEKSRLLSDRFSAERPKGSFSTLEIQRTEQGDSAMYLCASSSGVVPGSYEQYFGPGTRLTVT.